Listed here are 21 T cell receptor beta chains from one sample, sequenced in a study of neurological immune-mediated disorders. TCRdb called the 5' RACE reads again in MiXCR, with one record for every CDR3 protein. The sample includes roughly 80,000 distinct CDR3 sequences, 10% seen only once; the top ten take more than 1.5%. Sequencing was performed on PBMCs. The source of these receptors is a man between 35 and 55 years old in good health.

This clonotype was found many times. The chain couples TRBV11-2 to TRBJ2-7; a weak D match, TRBD2 (5 bases). From germline, CDR1 is SGHAT and CDR2 FQNNGV. V was shortened by 5 bases and J by 3 bases, with 8 bases between the two germline ends. This CDR3 is 12 amino acids long. DNA of the CDR3: TGTGCCAGCAGCCCCGGGGACTACGAGCAGTACTTC. Translation: CASSPGDYEQYF.

This clonotype was seen at least ten times. The chain combines TRBV5-6 with TRBJ1-2, with 9 bases lining up with TRBD1. The J segment lost 6 bases and the V segment lost 1 base, leaving 4 bases of the junction unmatched. Germline CDR1 reads SGHDT; CDR2 reads YYEEEE. The CDR3 has 14 amino acids. CDR3 nucleotides: TGTGCCAGCAGCTTGCGGTACAGGGGGCATGGCTACACCTTC. It codes for CASSLRYRGHGYTF.

This clonotype was found many times. The CDR3 region is CSVGDRQGGQPQHF. CDR3 DNA: TGCAGCGTTGGCGATAGGCAGGGGGGCCAGCCCCAGCATTTT. The J gene is TRBJ1-5, the V gene TRBV29-1, with 7 bases aligning to TRBD1. Germline values: CDR1 SQVTM, CDR2 ANQGSEA. CDR3 size: 14 residues. With V trimmed by 4 bases and J by 7 bases, 10 bases remained unmatched.

With regard to this clonotype: Given a much more abundant clone one base away, this may be a read error. The genes are TRBV20-1 and TRBJ2-1; TRBD2 aligns across 9 bases. V lost 0 bases and J lost 11; bases outside the gene matches: 14. The CDR3 extends over 16 amino acids. Germline CDR1 reads DFQATT; CDR2 reads SNEGSKA (reference sequence). The CDR3 region has the DNA TGCAGTGCTAGAGATGTCTGGACGGCTAGCGGGGCCAAGCAGTTCTTC. As protein: CSARDVWTASGAKQFF.

This clonotype was counted ten times or more. The rearrangement joins TRBV7-9 to TRBJ2-7; D not resolved. Germline V gene data show CDR1 as SEHNR and CDR2 as FQNEAQ (reference sequence). The CDR3 is made up of 14 amino acids. V shed 5 bases and J shed 0 bases, with 11 bases lying between them. CDR3 DNA: TGTGCCAGCAGCAAAGCAGGAATCTCCTACGAGCAGTACTTC. Its protein is CASSKAGISYEQYF. The full variable domain, with the rest looked up from reference TRBV7-9 and TRBJ2-7, is DTGVSQNPRHKITKRGQNVTFRCDPISEHNRLYWYRQTLGQGPEFLTYFQNEAQLEKSRLLSDRFSAERPKGSFSTLEIQRTEQGDSAMYLCASSKAGISYEQYFGPGTRLTVT.

This clonotype was picked up many times. The chain is built from TRBV7-2 and TRBJ2-1, with 9 nucleotides matching TRBD2. The germline gives CDR1 SGHTA, CDR2 FQGNSA. With 3 bases clipped from V and 7 bases from J, the junction kept 10 bases outside the gene matches. The length of the CDR3 is 16 residues. The CDR3 DNA is TGTGCCAGCAGCTTTGCGGGGGGGCAAGGGAGAAATGAGCAGTTCTTC. As protein: CASSFAGGQGRNEQFF.

This clonotype was observed at least ten times. The rearrangement links TRBV5-6 to TRBJ2-5; D call uncertain. V was trimmed by 0 bases and J by 3 bases, leaving 6 bases between them. CDR1 is SGHDT and CDR2 is YYEEEE in the germline V gene. The CDR3 is 13 residues long. The CDR3 spells CASSLVPEETQYF. CDR3 bases: TGTGCCAGCAGCTTGGTCCCAGAAGAGACCCAGTACTTC.

Many counts were recorded for this clonotype. This chain connects TRBV3-1 to TRBJ2-5; D uncertain. The CDR3 is made up of 16 amino acids. Trimming shortened V by 0 bases and J by 5 bases, and 16 bases separated the two germline ends. Germline lookup yields CDR1 LGHDT and CDR2 YNNKEL (reference sequence). The CDR3: CASSQDRLDAFETQYF. The CDR3 region has the DNA TGTGCCAGCAGCCAAGATCGGTTGGATGCATTCGAGACCCAGTACTTC.

This clonotype has a count of ten or more. The CDR3 here is CSVAGDRGSGNTIYF. DNA of the CDR3: TGCAGCGTTGCTGGGGACAGGGGGAGCGGAAACACCATATATTTT. The rearrangement uses TRBV29-1 and TRBJ1-3, with 11 bases lining up with TRBD1. Trimming took 4 bases from V and 4 from J; bases not matched to a gene: 6. The germline gives CDR1 SQVTM, CDR2 ANQGSEA. This CDR3 has 15 amino acids.

This clonotype was observed many times. The rearrangement uses TRBV20-1 and TRBJ2-5; D gene uncertain. Germline CDR1 and CDR2: DFQATT and SNEGSKA (reference sequence). This CDR3 is 16 amino acids long. V gave up 0 bases and J gave up 5 bases, with 19 bases separating them. The DNA of the CDR3 is TGCAGTGCTAGAGATCGCTGGGCAGCGAGTTGGGAGACCCAGTACTTC. Protein sequence: CSARDRWAASWETQYF.

This clonotype was seen at least ten times. V is TRBV10-3 and J is TRBJ2-1; 11 positions match TRBD1. Trimming removed 7 bases from V and 7 bases from J; junction bases left unmatched: 6. The CDR3 consists of 14 residues. Germline values: CDR1 ENHRY, CDR2 SYGVKD. Here the CDR3 reads CAITPDRGRNEQFF. The CDR3 DNA reads TGTGCCATCACTCCGGACAGGGGGCGTAATGAGCAGTTCTTC.

This clonotype was detected ten times or more. The rearrangement links TRBV24-1 to TRBJ2-2; 11 nucleotides align to TRBD1. The CDR3 is 16 amino acids. With V trimmed by 4 bases and J by 7 bases, 7 bases remained unmatched. Germline V gene lookup returns CDR1 KGHDR and CDR2 SFDVKD. The CDR3, as DNA: TGTGCCACCAGTGACCCCGGGACAGGGGGTAGCGGGGAGCTGTTTTTT. This sequence encodes CATSDPGTGGSGELFF.

The chain recombines TRBV18 with TRBJ2-7; 9 nucleotides align to TRBD2. Unmatched junction bases numbered 3, after V lost 2 bases and J lost 1 base. The CDR3 sequence is 15 residues long. CDR1 is KGHSH, CDR2 LQKENI, per germline. Here the CDR3 reads CASSPSTSGSYEQYF. Written as DNA, the CDR3 is TGTGCCAGCTCACCAAGCACTAGCGGGTCCTACGAGCAGTACTTC.

This clonotype was counted ten times or more. The J gene is TRBJ2-5, the V gene TRBV6-2 or TRBV6-3; tentative D call: TRBD2 (6 bases). The CDR3 length is 12 residues. V dropped 7 bases and J dropped 5 bases, with 11 bases sitting between them. Germline V gene sequence: CDR1 MNHEY, CDR2 SVGEGT. The CDR3 nucleotides are TGTGCCAGCACCGAGGGAGGTGAGACCCAGTACTTC. Translation: CASTEGGETQYF.

This clonotype has a count of ten or more. V is TRBV5-1 and J is TRBJ2-5, with D perhaps matching TRBD1 or TRBD2 (5 bases each). In germline, CDR1 is SGHRS, CDR2 YFSETQ. The CDR3 totals 14 residues. V lost 0 bases to trimming and J lost 3 bases, with 9 bases between them. Here the CDR3 reads CASSLAGAEETQYF. CDR3 coding DNA: TGCGCCAGCAGCTTGGCCGGGGCGGAAGAGACCCAGTACTTC.

This clonotype occurred many times. The chain has TRBV20-1 and TRBJ2-7, with 9 nucleotides matching TRBD1. The V and J ends lost 4 bases and 5 bases, in that order; junction bases with no gene match: 9. The CDR3 length is 14 residues. Germline lookup yields CDR1 DFQATT and CDR2 SNEGSKA (reference sequence). Here the CDR3 reads CSATDRGGPDEQYF. The CDR3 nucleotides are TGCAGTGCTACTGACAGGGGGGGCCCCGACGAGCAGTACTTC.

The chain carries TRBV12-3 or TRBV12-4 and TRBJ2-6, with D perhaps TRBD2 (5 bases). V lost 6 bases and J lost 3, with 18 bases in between. The CDR3 extends over 17 amino acids. The CDR3 is CASSPRDGVRGANVLTF. The CDR3 region has the DNA TGTGCCAGCAGCCCCAGAGACGGGGTACGTGGGGCCAACGTCCTGACTTTC.

Ten or more counts support this clonotype. The rearrangement joins TRBV12-3 or TRBV12-4 to TRBJ1-1; tentative D call: TRBD1 (5 bases). The V end lost 5 bases, the J end lost 6 bases, and 10 bases lay between the germline ends. The CDR3 runs 12 residues. For the CDR3, the DNA is TGTGCCAGCAGTCTGGGGGACGCTGAAGCTTTCTTT. Encoded protein: CASSLGDAEAFF.

This clonotype has a count of ten or more. V and J are TRBV28 and TRBJ2-4, with D perhaps given as TRBD1 or TRBD2 (6 bases each). This CDR3 spans 17 amino acids. V shed 4 bases and J shed 0 bases, with 16 bases lying between them. Germline CDR1 reads MDHEN; CDR2 reads SYDVKM. DNA for the CDR3: TGTGCCAGCAGTTCGCAGTTAGGGGGACTAGCCAAAAACATTCAGTACTTC. Translated, it gives CASSSQLGGLAKNIQYF.

The table lists this clonotype with many counts. The V call is TRBV10-3, the J call TRBJ2-3; 11 positions agree with TRBD2. The V gene's germline CDR1 is ENHRY and CDR2 SYGVKD. This CDR3 comprises 15 residues. V shed 8 bases and J 5 bases; nucleotides not matched to a gene: 9. The CDR3: CAILSAGTSGDTQYF. The CDR3 nucleotides are TGTGCCATCCTCAGTGCCGGGACTAGCGGAGATACGCAGTATTTT.

This clonotype was seen once. The gene calls are TRBV12-3 or TRBV12-4 and TRBJ1-1; D remains unclear. The CDR3 sequence is 15 residues long. V was pared by 2 bases and J by 6 bases, with 16 bases between. The DNA for the CDR3 is TGTGCCAGCAGTTTAAGAATGTGGCCCGGCGCTGAAGCTTTCTTT. It yields the protein CASSLRMWPGAEAFF.